The text below deals with one TCR beta chain. This sample stems from a study of T cell responses to AZD1222 COVID-19 vaccine. This CDR3 is 13 amino acids long. From germline, CDR1 is MDHEN and CDR2 SYDVKM. Trimming pared 1 base from V and 5 bases from J, leaving 6 bases between. Repertoires were generated with immunoSEQ multiplex PCR, while TCRdb's copy carries only in-frame clones and drops some. In the table there are 95,000 to 110,000 clones, over 85% of which are singletons. This sample comprised peripheral blood, obtained on day 0 of AZD1222 vaccination. V is TRBV28 and J is TRBJ1-5; D gene uncertain. This sequence was found in an adult in good health. The CDR3 is CASSLYGDQPQHF. As DNA, the CDR3 is TGTGCCAGCAGTTTATATGGGGATCAGCCCCAGCATTTT.